The 17 T cell receptor beta chains below come from one sample, sequenced in a study of blood T cell repertoires in COVID-19. Clones were sequenced by immunoSEQ multiplex PCR, and TCRdb holds only the in-frame ones, with some missing. The sample has some 300,000 clones; 88% are singletons. Sequenced sample: peripheral blood. The receptors here all came from a woman aged 25-40 years who had recovered from COVID-19.

The chain couples TRBV10-2 to TRBJ1-6; the D gene is possibly TRBD1 (5 bases). The V gene lost 8 bases and the J gene lost 7 bases, with 15 bases spanning the gap. There are 14 residues in the CDR3. The V gene's germline CDR1 is WSHSY and CDR2 SAAADI. In DNA, the CDR3 is TGCGCCAGCGGTCCAGGGTCATTCAATTCACCCCTCCACTTT. The encoded protein is CASGPGSFNSPLHF.

This clone was found once. The chain uses TRBV5-1 and TRBJ2-1; tentatively, D is TRBD1 (5 bases). The V gene lost 0 bases and the J gene lost 5 bases, with 12 bases spanning the gap. CDR1 is SGHRS and CDR2 is YFSETQ in the germline V gene. The CDR3 contains 15 residues. The CDR3 is CASSLVPGPDNEQFF. CDR3 sequence (DNA): TGCGCCAGCAGCTTGGTTCCAGGGCCAGACAATGAGCAGTTCTTC.

The chain employs TRBV19 and TRBJ1-1; 11 bases line up with TRBD1. Germline-derived CDR1 and CDR2 are LNHDA and SQIVND (reference sequence). The CDR3 is 14 residues long. Trimming removed 6 bases from V and 7 bases from J; junction bases left unmatched: 7. In DNA, the CDR3 is TGTGCCAGTAGCTGGACAGGGGGCACCTTTGAAGCTTTCTTT. Translated: CASSWTGGTFEAFF.

This chain links TRBV5-4 with TRBJ2-2; TRBD1 might be the D (5 bases). V was cut by 0 bases and J by 2 bases, with 11 bases left in between. CDR3 length: 16 residues. The V gene's germline CDR1 is SGHNT and CDR2 YYREEE (reference sequence). CDR3 amino acids: CASSLARQGNTGELFF. The CDR3 DNA is TGTGCCAGCAGCTTGGCCAGGCAGGGTAACACCGGGGAGCTGTTTTTT.

This clone showed up just a few times. The chain recombines TRBV18 with TRBJ1-5; no clear D gene. Between the trimmed V and J ends, which lost 3 bases and 1 base, there was a span of 13 bases. The V gene's germline CDR1 is KGHSH and CDR2 LQKENI. This CDR3 comprises 16 residues. The CDR3 loop reads CASSPSVPGSNQPQHF. CDR3 DNA: TGTGCCAGCTCACCGTCGGTCCCCGGGAGCAATCAGCCCCAGCATTTT.

The chain joins TRBV6-5 to TRBJ1-2; tentatively, D is TRBD1 (6 bases). V lost 9 bases and J lost 2, with 16 bases in between. From germline, CDR1 is MNHEY and CDR2 SVGAGI. This CDR3 is built from 14 residues. The DNA of the CDR3 is TGTGCCAGTTGGGGGGGCGGTTCGAACTATGGCTACACCTTC. Protein sequence: CASWGGGSNYGYTF.

Of note for this clone: Other DNA sequences within the sample encode an identical CDR3. The CDR3 region has the DNA TGTGCCAGCAGCGTAACAGGGGCAAACTACGAGCAGTACTTC. Translation gives CASSVTGANYEQYF. This chain links TRBV9 with TRBJ2-7; 7 nucleotides agree with TRBD1. The V gene's germline CDR1 is SGDLS and CDR2 YYNGEE. After removal of 1 base from V and 3 bases from J, the junction contained 4 bases not matched to a gene. The CDR3 has 14 residues. Looking up the rest from reference TRBV9 and TRBJ2-7 gives the full variable domain: DSGVTQTPKHLITATGQRVTLRCSPRSGDLSVYWYQQSLDQGLQFLIQYYNGEERAKGNILERFSAQQFPDLHSELNLSSLELGDSALYFCASSVTGANYEQYFGPGTRLTVT.

This clone was counted a few times. V usage is TRBV7-8 and J usage is TRBJ1-1; TRBD1 is a possible D gene (5 bases). There are 13 residues in the CDR3. CDR1 SGHVS and CDR2 FQNEAQ come from the germline V gene. The V end lost 5 bases, the J end lost 7 bases, and 14 bases lay between the germline ends. CDR3 nucleotide sequence: TGTGCCAGCAGCATCACAGGTTGGGGTGAAGCTTTCTTT. Translating it yields CASSITGWGEAFF.

The genes are TRBV7-2 and TRBJ2-5; possible D gene TRBD1, 5 bases. V shed 3 bases and J shed 4 bases, with 9 bases lying between them. This CDR3 has 13 residues. Germline lookup yields CDR1 SGHTA and CDR2 FQGNSA. CDR3 nucleotides: TGTGCCAGCAGCTTTTTTCAGGGAGAGACCCAGTACTTC. It yields the protein CASSFFQGETQYF. The full variable domain, in which reference TRBV7-2 and TRBJ2-5 provide the parts outside the CDR3, is GAGVSQSPSNKVTEKGKDVELRCDPISGHTALYWYRQSLGQGLEFLIYFQGNSAPDKSGLPSDRFSAERTGGSVSTLTIQRTQQEDSAVYLCASSFFQGETQYFGPGTRLLVL.

V gene TRBV9 combines with J gene TRBJ1-1; D not resolved. Trimming pared 3 bases from V and 1 base from J, leaving 19 bases between. The germline gives CDR1 SGDLS, CDR2 YYNGEE. The CDR3 spans 17 residues. The CDR3 DNA follows: TGTGCCAGCAGCGCGGGAGGAGGATGGGTCTCGAACACTGAAGCTTTCTTT. Translation: CASSAGGGWVSNTEAFF.

The chain is built from TRBV2 and TRBJ1-6; TRBD1 agrees at 7 bases. The V gene end was trimmed by 6 bases and the J gene end by 8 bases; junction bases not matched to a gene: 10. CDR3 size: 15 residues. The V gene's germline CDR1 is SNHLY and CDR2 FYNNEI. For the CDR3, the DNA is TGTGCCAGCAGCGATACCGACAGGGTTGATTCACCCCTCCACTTT. It is translated as CASSDTDRVDSPLHF.

The V call is TRBV5-1, the J call TRBJ1-1, with no clear D. CDR1 and CDR2 from the germline V gene are SGHRS and YFSETQ. The CDR3 contains 13 residues. V was pared by 0 bases and J by 5 bases, with 8 bases between. As DNA, the CDR3 is TGCGCCAGCAGCTTGGCAGGAAGAACTGAAGCTTTCTTT. Amino acids: CASSLAGRTEAFF.

The chain uses TRBV18 and TRBJ1-1; D might be TRBD1 (6 bases). Trimming stripped 2 bases from V and 4 bases from J, with 11 bases between. Germline CDR1 reads KGHSH; CDR2 reads LQKENI. This CDR3 comprises 14 residues. CDR3 loop: CASSPMGGATEAFF. In DNA form, the CDR3 reads TGTGCCAGCTCACCAATGGGGGGGGCCACTGAAGCTTTCTTT.

The chain combines TRBV6-2 or TRBV6-3 with TRBJ2-5; 10 nucleotides align to TRBD2. Germline CDR1 MNHEY, CDR2 SVGEGT. After removal of 6 bases from V and 5 bases from J, the junction contained 15 bases not matched to a gene. The CDR3 runs 17 residues. Here the CDR3 reads CASSLTGILAGVETQYF. The CDR3 DNA sequence: TGTGCCAGCAGCTTAACCGGGATCCTAGCGGGGGTTGAGACCCAGTACTTC.

This CDR3 reads CASSLGQGDTDTQYF. CDR3 coding DNA: TGCGCCAGCAGCCTAGGACAGGGGGACACAGATACGCAGTATTTT. The rearrangement uses TRBV5-1 and TRBJ2-3; 10 bases are shared with TRBD1. Germline V lookup: CDR1 SGHRS, CDR2 YFSETQ. The CDR3 consists of 15 residues. After removal of 4 bases from V and 2 bases from J, the junction contained 4 bases not matched to a gene.

To note about this clone: Other DNA sequences in this specimen translate into the identical CDR3. The chain recombines TRBV28 with TRBJ2-7, with a weak D call TRBD1 (6 bases). This CDR3 contains 12 residues. Germline loops: CDR1 MDHEN, CDR2 SYDVKM. Trimming took 6 bases from V and 4 from J, leaving 10 bases between them. Here the CDR3 DNA reads TGTGCCAGCAGGCAGACAGGATACGAGCAGTACTTC. Amino acids: CASRQTGYEQYF.

The rearrangement links TRBV19 to TRBJ2-7, with 7 bases that match TRBD1. The CDR3 runs to 14 residues. Germline CDR1 is LNHDA and CDR2 is SQIVND (reference sequence). V lost 5 bases, J lost 2 bases, and 6 bases stayed unmatched. CDR3 nucleotides: TGTGCCAGTAGTTCCTCCGGGACAGCCTACGAGCAGTACTTC. It codes for CASSSSGTAYEQYF.